This T cell receptor beta chain was captured by sequencing in a study of blood T cells in healthy people across ages. From germline, CDR1 is DFQATT and CDR2 SNEGSKA (reference sequence). The CDR3 runs to 15 residues. V lost 5 bases and J lost 5; bases outside the gene matches: 10. This clonotype came up a few times. Using a J-beta primer mix together with a sample-barcoded 5' primer, a second PCR was run for roughly 7 to 11 cycles. TCRdb reprocessed the 5' RACE reads via MiXCR and lists one record per CDR3 protein. The table shows about 970,000 distinct CDR3 sequences, with roughly half occurring only once.

This clonotype originated in a woman aged 55 to 70 in good health. This sequence joins TRBV20-1 and TRBJ2-3; TRBD2 agrees at 10 bases. Sequencing was performed on blood. CDR3 in DNA: TGCAGTGCTTTTTTAAGCGGGAGGGCCGTAGATACGCAGTATTTT. Residues: CSAFLSGRAVDTQYF.